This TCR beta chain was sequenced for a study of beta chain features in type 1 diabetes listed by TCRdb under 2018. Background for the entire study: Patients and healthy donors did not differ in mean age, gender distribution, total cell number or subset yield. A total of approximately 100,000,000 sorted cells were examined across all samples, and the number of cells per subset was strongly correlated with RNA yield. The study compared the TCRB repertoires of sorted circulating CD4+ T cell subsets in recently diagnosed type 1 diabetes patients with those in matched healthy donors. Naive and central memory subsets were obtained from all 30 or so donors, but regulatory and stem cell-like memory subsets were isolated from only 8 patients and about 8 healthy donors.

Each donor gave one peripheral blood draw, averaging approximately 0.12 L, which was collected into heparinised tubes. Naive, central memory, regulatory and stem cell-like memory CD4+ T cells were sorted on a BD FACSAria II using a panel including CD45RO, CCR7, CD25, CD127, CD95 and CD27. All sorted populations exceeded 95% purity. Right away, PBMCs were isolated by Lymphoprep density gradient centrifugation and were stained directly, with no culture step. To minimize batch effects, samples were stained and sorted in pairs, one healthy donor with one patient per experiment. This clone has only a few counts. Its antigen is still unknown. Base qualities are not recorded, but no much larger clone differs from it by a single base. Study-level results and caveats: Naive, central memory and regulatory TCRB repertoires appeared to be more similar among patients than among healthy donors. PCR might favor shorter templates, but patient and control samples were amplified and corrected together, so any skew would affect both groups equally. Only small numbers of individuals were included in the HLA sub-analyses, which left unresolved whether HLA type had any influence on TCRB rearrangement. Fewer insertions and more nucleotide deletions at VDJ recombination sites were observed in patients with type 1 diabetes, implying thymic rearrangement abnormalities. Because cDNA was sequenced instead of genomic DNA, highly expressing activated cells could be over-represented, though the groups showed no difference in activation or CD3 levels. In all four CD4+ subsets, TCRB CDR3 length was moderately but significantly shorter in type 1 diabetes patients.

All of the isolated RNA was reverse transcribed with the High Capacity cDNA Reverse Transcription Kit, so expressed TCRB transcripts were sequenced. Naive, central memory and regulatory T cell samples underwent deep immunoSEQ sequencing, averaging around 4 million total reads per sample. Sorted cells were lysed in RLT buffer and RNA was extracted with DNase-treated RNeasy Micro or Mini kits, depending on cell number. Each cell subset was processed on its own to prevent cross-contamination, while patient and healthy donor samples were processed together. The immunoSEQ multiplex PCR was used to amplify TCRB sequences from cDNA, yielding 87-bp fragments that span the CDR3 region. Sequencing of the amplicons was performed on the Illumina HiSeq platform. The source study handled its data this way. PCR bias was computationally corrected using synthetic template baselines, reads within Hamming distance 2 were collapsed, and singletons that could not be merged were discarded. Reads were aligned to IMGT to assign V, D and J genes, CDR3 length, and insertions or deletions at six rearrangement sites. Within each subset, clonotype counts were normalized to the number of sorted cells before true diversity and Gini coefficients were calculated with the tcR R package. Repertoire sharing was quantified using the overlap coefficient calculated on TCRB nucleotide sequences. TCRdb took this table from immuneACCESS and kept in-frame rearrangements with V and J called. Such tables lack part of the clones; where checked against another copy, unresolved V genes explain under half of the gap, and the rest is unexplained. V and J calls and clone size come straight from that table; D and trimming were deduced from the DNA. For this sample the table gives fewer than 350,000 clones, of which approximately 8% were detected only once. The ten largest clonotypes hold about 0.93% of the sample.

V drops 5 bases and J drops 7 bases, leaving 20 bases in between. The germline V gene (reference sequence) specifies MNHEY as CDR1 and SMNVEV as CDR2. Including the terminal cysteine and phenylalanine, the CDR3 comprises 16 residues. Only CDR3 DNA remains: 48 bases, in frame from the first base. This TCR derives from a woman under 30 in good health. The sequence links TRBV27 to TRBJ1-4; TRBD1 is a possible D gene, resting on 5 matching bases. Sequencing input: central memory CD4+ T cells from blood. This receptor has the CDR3 CASSPNPGGGGEKLFF. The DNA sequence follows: TGTGCCAGCAGTCCAAACCCGGGCGGGGGGGGTGAAAAACTGTTTTTT.